The 27 T cell receptor beta chains reported below all come from one sample, sequenced in a study of blood T cell repertoires in COVID-19. The assay was immunoSEQ multiplex PCR, and TCRdb's table has in-frame clones only and misses some. The sample carries fewer than 350,000 clones, about 89% recorded once. The sequenced sample consisted of PBMCs or T cells enriched from blood (not recorded which). All receptors derive from a middle-aged woman who had recovered from COVID-19.

Written as DNA, the CDR3 is TGTGCCAGCAGCTACGGGACTAGCGGAGAGACCCAGTACTTC. This codes for CASSYGTSGETQYF. The chain uses TRBV7-9 and TRBJ2-5; 11 positions match TRBD2. The V segment lost 4 bases and the J segment 4 bases; nucleotides outside the gene matches: 2. Germline V lookup: CDR1 SEHNR, CDR2 FQNEAQ (reference sequence). This CDR3 has 14 amino acids.

The CDR3 DNA follows: TGTGCCAGCAGTCCCTGGGGGCCCGGAAACACCATATATTTT. Translating it yields CASSPWGPGNTIYF. The rearrangement joins TRBV28 to TRBJ1-3, with D perhaps TRBD1 (6 bases). CDR1 and CDR2 (germline): MDHEN, SYDVKM. The CDR3 is 14 residues long. V gave up 5 bases and J gave up 4 bases, with 12 bases separating them.

The chain joins TRBV28 to TRBJ1-2, with a tentative D call TRBD1 (5 bases). The V gene lost 5 bases and the J gene lost 4 bases, with 14 bases spanning the gap. Germline V gives CDR1 MDHEN, CDR2 SYDVKM. The CDR3 totals 14 residues. CDR3 in amino acids: CASSPATVAYGYTF. The CDR3 DNA sequence: TGTGCCAGCAGTCCGGCGACAGTGGCCTATGGCTACACCTTC.

The rearrangement uses TRBV7-2 and TRBJ1-6, with TRBD1 identical over 10 bases. Germline V gene sequence: CDR1 SGHTA, CDR2 FQGNSA. CDR3 length: 16 residues. The V segment lost 0 bases and the J segment 6 bases; nucleotides outside the gene matches: 2. CDR3 amino acids: CASSLAGDRGNSPLHF. The CDR3 bases are TGTGCCAGCAGCTTAGCGGGGGACAGGGGTAATTCACCCCTCCACTTT.

J is TRBJ2-4 and V is TRBV19; no clear D gene. Germline CDR1 and CDR2: LNHDA and SQIVND (reference sequence). V lost 5 bases to trimming and J lost 0 bases, with 8 bases between them. CDR3 length: 14 residues. CDR3 loop: CASSAGLAKNIQYF. DNA for the CDR3: TGTGCCAGTAGTGCCGGGTTAGCCAAAAACATTCAGTACTTC.

The chain recombines TRBV4-3 with TRBJ2-2; a possible D gene is TRBD2 (6 bases). With 1 base removed from V and 4 bases from J, the gap between germline ends came to 13 bases. Per the germline V gene, CDR1 is LGHNA and CDR2 is YSLEER. The CDR3 is 16 residues long. The CDR3 sequence: CASSQASGVSTGELFF. In DNA, the CDR3 is TGCGCCAGCAGCCAAGCTTCGGGAGTGTCCACCGGGGAGCTGTTTTTT.

This clone occurred once. The chain employs TRBV30 and TRBJ2-5; D possibly corresponds to TRBD1 (6 bases). Germline CDR1 GTSNPN, CDR2 SVGIG (reference sequence). The ends were cut back, 3 bases at V and 1 base at J, with 9 bases in the middle. This CDR3 is 13 amino acids long. This chain's CDR3 is CAWSRDTQETQYF. In DNA form, the CDR3 reads TGTGCCTGGAGCCGGGACACCCAAGAGACCCAGTACTTC.

The V call is TRBV7-2, the J call TRBJ1-2, with D tentatively TRBD1 (5 bases). CDR1 and CDR2 (germline): SGHTA, FQGNSA. Trimming left V 4 bases short and J 3 bases short, with 12 bases between. The CDR3 length is 14 residues. The CDR3 reads CASSSLGGDYGYTF. In DNA, the CDR3 is TGTGCCAGCAGCTCCCTCGGGGGGGACTATGGCTACACCTTC.

The genes are TRBV28 and TRBJ2-4, with 7 bases fitting TRBD1. Losses at the gene ends were 3 bases for V and 2 bases for J; bases not matched to a gene: 19. The germline gives CDR1 MDHEN, CDR2 SYDVKM. There are 20 residues in the CDR3. The CDR3 DNA reads TGTGCCAGCAGTTTTTTTTCTTGGGTAGGGGGCATCGGTCCCAAAAACATTCAGTACTTC. Residues: CASSFFSWVGGIGPKNIQYF.

The chain couples TRBV24-1 to TRBJ2-2; no firm D call. Trimming stripped 5 bases from V and 5 bases from J, with 8 bases between. The V gene's germline CDR1 is KGHDR and CDR2 SFDVKD. This CDR3 has 13 amino acids. The CDR3 DNA sequence: TGTGCCACCAGTGGTACTCGTACCGGGGAGCTGTTTTTT. Its protein product is CATSGTRTGELFF.

The chain links TRBV27 to TRBJ1-6, with 8 bases aligning to TRBD1. The CDR3 is 15 amino acids. Per germline, CDR1 MNHEY and CDR2 SMNVEV (reference sequence). Losses at the gene ends were 5 bases for V and 9 bases for J; bases not matched to a gene: 9. The CDR3 bases are TGTGCCAGCAGTGCCCGGGACAGGTTCGGTTCACCCCTCCACTTT. Amino acids: CASSARDRFGSPLHF.

This chain links TRBV11-3 with TRBJ2-1, with TRBD2 matching over 12 bases. J gave up 4 bases and V 1 base, and 8 bases lay outside the gene matches. There are 18 residues in the CDR3. Germline CDR1 SGHNT, CDR2 YENEEA. The CDR3 reads CASSLGTASGGAYNEQFF. The CDR3 bases are TGTGCCAGCAGCTTAGGAACCGCTAGCGGGGGGGCGTACAATGAGCAGTTCTTC.

The chain uses TRBV30 and TRBJ2-1, with TRBD2 matching over 7 bases. The junction had 5 bases not matched to a gene; V was cut back by 5 bases and J by 4 bases. Germline V gene data show CDR1 as GTSNPN and CDR2 as SVGIG (reference sequence). This CDR3 has 13 amino acids. CDR3 loop: CAWSGGGYNEQFF. The DNA of the CDR3 is TGTGCCTGGTCTGGCGGGGGATACAATGAGCAGTTCTTC.

The rearrangement links TRBV11-3 to TRBJ2-3; a possible D gene is TRBD1 (6 bases). Germline loops: CDR1 SGHNT, CDR2 YENEEA. Trimming cost V 2 bases and J 6 bases, with 15 bases left between them. CDR3 length equals 15 residues. The CDR3 here is CASSLTHYRVDTQYF. In DNA form, the CDR3 reads TGTGCCAGCAGCTTAACCCATTACAGGGTGGATACGCAGTATTTT.

The chain combines TRBV28 with TRBJ1-5, with 7 bases identical to TRBD1. Germline trimming cut 6 bases from V and 6 bases from J; bases unmatched to any gene: 8. The CDR3 runs 14 residues. Germline-derived CDR1 and CDR2 are MDHEN and SYDVKM. In nucleotides, the CDR3 is TGTGCCAGCAGGGCAGGGGGGAACAGTCAGCCCCAGCATTTT. Residues: CASRAGGNSQPQHF. Combining the CDR3 with reference TRBV28 and TRBJ1-5 gives the whole variable domain DVKVTQSSRYLVKRTGEKVFLECVQDMDHENMFWYRQDPGLGLRLIYFSYDVKMKEKGDIPEGYSVSREKKERFSLILESASTNQTSMYLCASRAGGNSQPQHFGDGTRLSIL.

The rearrangement links TRBV28 to TRBJ2-5, with unresolved D. The CDR3 consists of 15 residues. V lost 5 bases and J 1 base, leaving 14 bases between the germline ends. Germline CDR1 MDHEN, CDR2 SYDVKM. This CDR3 reads CASSPPRRVQETQYF. The CDR3 bases are TGTGCCAGCAGTCCCCCTAGAAGAGTCCAAGAGACCCAGTACTTC.

This clone showed up just once. This sequence joins TRBV6-5 and TRBJ2-7; D might be TRBD1 (6 bases). There are 14 residues in the CDR3. The ends were cut back, 7 bases at V and 2 bases at J, with 15 bases in the middle. Germline lookup yields CDR1 MNHEY and CDR2 SVGAGI. DNA of the CDR3: TGTGCCAGCACTCAGGGACCAGGGGCCTACGAGCAGTACTTC. As protein: CASTQGPGAYEQYF.

This sequence joins TRBV2 and TRBJ2-7; a possible D gene is TRBD2 (6 bases). Trimming stripped 6 bases from V and 3 bases from J, with 15 bases between. The CDR3 is 14 residues long. Germline V gives CDR1 SNHLY, CDR2 FYNNEI. CDR3 protein: CASSERRGGYEQYF. The CDR3 DNA follows: TGTGCCAGCAGCGAAAGGAGGGGCGGCTACGAGCAGTACTTC.

The J gene is TRBJ1-6, the V gene TRBV27, with D perhaps TRBD1 (5 bases). The CDR3 extends over 15 amino acids. CDR1 is MNHEY and CDR2 is SMNVEV in the germline V gene (reference sequence). V lost 4 bases, J lost 9 bases, and 16 bases lay in between. The CDR3 loop reads CASSSMGLIGSPLHF. CDR3 DNA sequence: TGTGCCAGCAGTTCTATGGGGCTTATCGGTTCACCCCTCCACTTT.

The CDR3 DNA sequence: TGTGCCAGCAGCTTAAGTCGGGGGATGAACACTGAAGCTTTCTTT. Translated: CASSLSRGMNTEAFF. The chain employs TRBV7-3 and TRBJ1-1; maybe TRBD1 (5 bases). The germline V gene has CDR1 SGHTA and CDR2 FQGTGA. V gave up 1 base and J gave up 0 bases, with 9 bases separating them. This CDR3 contains 15 residues. Full variable domain (missing parts from reference TRBV7-3 and TRBJ1-1): GAGVSQTPSNKVTEKGKYVELRCDPISGHTALYWYRQSLGQGPEFLIYFQGTGAADDSGLPNDRFFAVRPEGSVSTLKIQRTERGDSAVYLCASSLSRGMNTEAFFGQGTRLTVV.

Only one count was recorded for this clone. Other DNA sequences from this sample encode an identical CDR3 as well. The V and J genes are TRBV29-1 and TRBJ2-7; 9 bases match TRBD1. Germline V gene sequence: CDR1 SQVTM, CDR2 ANQGSEA. V was pared by 3 bases and J by 4 bases, with 1 base of the junction left unmatched. The CDR3 extends over 12 amino acids. The CDR3 coding sequence is TGCAGCGTTGAGGGACAGGGATACGAGCAGTACTTC. Translated: CSVEGQGYEQYF.

This clone occurred once. The genes are TRBV19 and TRBJ2-6; D gene uncertain. Germline CDR1 reads LNHDA; CDR2 reads SQIVND (reference sequence). This CDR3 has 16 residues. V was shortened by 0 bases and J by 0 bases, with 6 bases between the two germline ends. In DNA, the CDR3 is TGTGCCAGTAGTATAGAGGGCCTCTCTGGGGCCAACGTCCTGACTTTC. Translated, it gives CASSIEGLSGANVLTF.

DNA of the CDR3: TGTGCCAGCAGCTCCGGACTAGCGGGGAACTACGAGCAGTACTTC. This translates into CASSSGLAGNYEQYF. The chain links TRBV7-3 to TRBJ2-7, with TRBD2 matching 12 bases. Per the germline V gene, CDR1 is SGHTA and CDR2 is FQGTGA. There are 15 residues in the CDR3. V trimming: 4 bases; J trimming: 3 bases; junction bases outside the gene matches: 4.

The rearrangement links TRBV4-3 to TRBJ2-3; TRBD2 agrees at 8 bases. Trimming at V came to 0 bases and at J to 1 base, leaving 6 bases not matched to a gene. CDR3 length: 17 residues. The germline V gene has CDR1 LGHNA and CDR2 YSLEER. CDR3: CASSQDNAGGGTDTQYF. Here the CDR3 DNA reads TGCGCCAGCAGCCAAGATAACGCGGGGGGTGGCACAGATACGCAGTATTTT.

J is TRBJ2-5 and V is TRBV7-2; tentative D call: TRBD1 (6 bases). The CDR3 length is 13 residues. Germline CDR1 and CDR2: SGHTA and FQGNSA. Between the trimmed V and J ends, which lost 6 bases and 4 bases, there was a span of 12 bases. The CDR3 spells CASSFSRGETQYF. CDR3 DNA: TGTGCCAGCAGTTTTAGCAGGGGAGAGACCCAGTACTTC.

J is TRBJ2-7 and V is TRBV30, with TRBD1 matching 8 bases. The trim removed 4 bases at V and 9 bases at J, leaving 14 bases unmatched. In germline, CDR1 is GTSNPN, CDR2 SVGIG (reference sequence). The CDR3 is 14 amino acids. For the CDR3, the DNA is TGTGCCTGGATTCGGCAGGGGGCCCCCTTCGCGCAGTACTTC. It yields the protein CAWIRQGAPFAQYF.

The gene calls are TRBV4-1 and TRBJ1-1; tentative D call: TRBD1 (5 bases). The CDR3 contains 13 residues. Germline V gene lookup returns CDR1 MGHRA and CDR2 YSYEKL. The V end was cut by 4 bases, the J end by 6 bases, with 12 bases between. The CDR3 DNA follows: TGCGCCAGCAGCCCCCGCCGGGGGTCTGAAGCTTTCTTT. Its protein is CASSPRRGSEAFF.